These T cell receptor beta chains were read from a single sample in a study of T cell responses to AZD1222 COVID-19 vaccine. Some clones are missing from TCRdb's copy, which holds only in-frame ones; the method was immunoSEQ multiplex PCR. The sample holds approximately 100,000 clones; about nine tenths are singletons and the top ten take roughly 5%. The source material was peripheral blood, sampled 28 days after the second AZD1222 dose. The source is an adult who received the AZD1222 COVID-19 vaccine. The conserved cysteine and the conserved F or W are not part of the CDR3 here.

TRBV5-4	TRBJ1-2	ASSPPSGGSGYT
TRBV2	TRBJ1-4	ASTFRPNEKLF
TRBV5-4	TRBJ1-2	ASSLARQGAQGYGYT
TRBV21-1	TRBJ2-7	ASSSRAAGGKEEQY
TRBV4-1	TRBJ2-1	ASSQGRSRAPHNEQF
TRBV5-1	TRBJ2-3	ASRRVLGGADTQY
TRBV10-2	TRBJ1-5	ASSESTPNQPQH
TRBV3-1/TRBV3-2	TRBJ1-5	ASSQGGRSSQPQH
TRBV7-8	TRBJ1-6	ASREWGRDNSPLH
TRBV6-1	TRBJ2-7	ASSDSYEQY
TRBV28	TRBJ1-2	ASSFGGFYGYT
TRBV15	TRBJ2-5	ATSTWDGGETQY
TRBV19	TRBJ1-2	ATKKDRDSYGYT
TRBV6-2/TRBV6-3	TRBJ2-2	ASSPPRSNGELF
TRBV19	TRBJ1-2	ASFRSGHSANYGYT
TRBV5-1	TRBJ2-2	ASSLSGQTNTGELF
TRBV6-5	TRBJ1-5	ASSASPGLGQPQH
TRBV29-1	TRBJ1-1	SVEVQVSEAF
TRBV7-9	TRBJ2-1	ASSPPLAGGPYNEQF
TRBV19	TRBJ1-4	ASSMGGSVYEKLF
TRBV28	TRBJ2-5	ASSLIFRGPETQY
TRBV7-2	TRBJ2-1	ASSLVRGVYEQF
TRBV5-1	TRBJ2-1	ASKEYPTESNEQF
TRBV7-9	TRBJ2-3	ASRRSGGQDTQY
TRBV10-3	TRBJ2-1	AISESTGTSGGADYNEQF